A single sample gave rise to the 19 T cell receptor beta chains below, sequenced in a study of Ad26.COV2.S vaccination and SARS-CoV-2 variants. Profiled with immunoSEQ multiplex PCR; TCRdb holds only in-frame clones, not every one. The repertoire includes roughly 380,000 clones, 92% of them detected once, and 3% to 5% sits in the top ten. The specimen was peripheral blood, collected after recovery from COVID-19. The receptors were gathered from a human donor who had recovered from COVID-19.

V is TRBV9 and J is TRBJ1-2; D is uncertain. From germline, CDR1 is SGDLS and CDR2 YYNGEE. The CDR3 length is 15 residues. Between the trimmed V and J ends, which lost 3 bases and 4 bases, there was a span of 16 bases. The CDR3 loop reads CASSAREGRTYGYTF. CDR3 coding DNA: TGTGCCAGCAGCGCCCGAGAAGGACGGACCTATGGCTACACCTTC.

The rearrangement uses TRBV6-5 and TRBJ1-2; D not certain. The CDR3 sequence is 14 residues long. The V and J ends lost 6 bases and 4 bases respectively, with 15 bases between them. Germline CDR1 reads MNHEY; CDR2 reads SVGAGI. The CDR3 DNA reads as TGTGCCAGCAGGGCTCAGCCACCAGCCTATGGCTACACCTTC. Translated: CASRAQPPAYGYTF.

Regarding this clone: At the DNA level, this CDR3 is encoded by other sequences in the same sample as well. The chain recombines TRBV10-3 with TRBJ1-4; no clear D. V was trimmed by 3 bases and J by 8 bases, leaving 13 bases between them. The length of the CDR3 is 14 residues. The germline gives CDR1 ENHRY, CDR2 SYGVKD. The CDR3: CAISESTGGEKLFF. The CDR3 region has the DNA TGTGCCATCAGTGAATCAACCGGTGGGGAAAAACTGTTTTTT.

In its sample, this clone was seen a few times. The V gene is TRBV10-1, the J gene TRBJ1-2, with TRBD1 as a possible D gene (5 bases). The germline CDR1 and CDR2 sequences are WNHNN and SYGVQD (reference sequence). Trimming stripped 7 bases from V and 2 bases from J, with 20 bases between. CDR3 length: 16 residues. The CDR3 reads CASTHSATGENYGYTF. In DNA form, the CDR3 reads TGCGCCAGCACTCACTCTGCCACGGGGGAAAACTATGGCTACACCTTC.

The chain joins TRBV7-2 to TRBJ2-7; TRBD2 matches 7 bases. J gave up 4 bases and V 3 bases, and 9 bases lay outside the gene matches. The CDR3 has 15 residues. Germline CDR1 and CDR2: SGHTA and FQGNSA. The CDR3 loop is CASSFLGGKGYEQYF. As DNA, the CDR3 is TGTGCCAGCAGCTTTTTGGGGGGGAAAGGATACGAGCAGTACTTC.

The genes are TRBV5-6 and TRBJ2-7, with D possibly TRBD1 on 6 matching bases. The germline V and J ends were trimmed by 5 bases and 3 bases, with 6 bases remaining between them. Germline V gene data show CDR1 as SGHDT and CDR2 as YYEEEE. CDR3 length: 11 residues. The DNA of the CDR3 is TGTGCCAGCAGGGACAGCTACGAGCAGTACTTC. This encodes CASRDSYEQYF.

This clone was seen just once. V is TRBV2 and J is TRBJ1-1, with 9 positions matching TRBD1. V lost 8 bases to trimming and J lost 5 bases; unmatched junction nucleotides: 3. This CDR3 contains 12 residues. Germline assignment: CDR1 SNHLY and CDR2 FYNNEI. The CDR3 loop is CASGTGLTEAFF. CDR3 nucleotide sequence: TGTGCCAGCGGGACAGGGTTGACTGAAGCTTTCTTT.

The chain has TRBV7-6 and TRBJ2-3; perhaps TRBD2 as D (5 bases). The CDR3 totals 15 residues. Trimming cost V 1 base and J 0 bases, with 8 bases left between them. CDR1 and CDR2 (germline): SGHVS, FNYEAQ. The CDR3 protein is CASSLGGASTDTQYF. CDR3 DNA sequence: TGTGCCAGCAGCTTAGGGGGAGCTAGCACAGATACGCAGTATTTT.

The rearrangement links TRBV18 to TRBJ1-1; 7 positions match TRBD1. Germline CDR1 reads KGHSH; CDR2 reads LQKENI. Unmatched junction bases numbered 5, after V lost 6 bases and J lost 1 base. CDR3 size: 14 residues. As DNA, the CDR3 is TGTGCCAGCTCTCACCGGGACAGGAACACTGAAGCTTTCTTT. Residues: CASSHRDRNTEAFF. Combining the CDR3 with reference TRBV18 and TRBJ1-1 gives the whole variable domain NAGVMQNPRHLVRRRGQEARLRCSPMKGHSHVYWYRQLPEEGLKFMVYLQKENIIDESGMPKERFSAEFPKEGPSILRIQQVVRGDSAAYFCASSHRDRNTEAFFGQGTRLTVV.

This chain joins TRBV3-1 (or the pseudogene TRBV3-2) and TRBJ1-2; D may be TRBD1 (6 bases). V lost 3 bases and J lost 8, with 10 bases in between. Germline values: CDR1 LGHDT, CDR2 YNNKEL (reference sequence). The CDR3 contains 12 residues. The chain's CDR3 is CASSQGGAGYTF. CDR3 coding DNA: TGTGCCAGCAGCCAGGGGGGGGCCGGCTACACCTTC.

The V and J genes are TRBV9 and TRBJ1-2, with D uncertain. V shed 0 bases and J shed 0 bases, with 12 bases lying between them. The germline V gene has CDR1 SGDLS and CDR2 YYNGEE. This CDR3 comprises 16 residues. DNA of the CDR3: TGTGCCAGCAGCGTAGCTTTATCGGACGCTAACTATGGCTACACCTTC. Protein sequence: CASSVALSDANYGYTF.

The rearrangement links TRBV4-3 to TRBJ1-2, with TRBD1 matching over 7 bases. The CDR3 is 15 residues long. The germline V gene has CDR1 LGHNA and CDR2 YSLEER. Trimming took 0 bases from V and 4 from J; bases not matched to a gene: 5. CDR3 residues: CASSQDHRGIYGYTF. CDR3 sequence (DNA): TGCGCCAGCAGCCAAGATCACAGGGGCATCTATGGCTACACCTTC.

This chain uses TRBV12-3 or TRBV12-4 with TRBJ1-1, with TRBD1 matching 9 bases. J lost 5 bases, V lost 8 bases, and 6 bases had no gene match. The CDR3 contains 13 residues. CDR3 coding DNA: TGTGCCAGCGGAGGGACAGGGAGGACTGAAGCTTTCTTT. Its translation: CASGGTGRTEAFF.

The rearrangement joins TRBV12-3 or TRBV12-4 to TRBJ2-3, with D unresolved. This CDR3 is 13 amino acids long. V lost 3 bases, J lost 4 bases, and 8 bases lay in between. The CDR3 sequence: CASSFSASDTQYF. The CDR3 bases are TGTGCCAGCAGTTTTTCGGCTTCAGATACGCAGTATTTT.

DNA for the CDR3: TGTGCCAGCAGTGAAGTGACTACAGGACTCACAGATACGCAGTATTTT. Translating gives CASSEVTTGLTDTQYF. The rearrangement links TRBV6-1 to TRBJ2-3; D tentatively reads TRBD1 or TRBD2 (5 bases each). The V and J ends lost 1 base and 2 bases respectively, with 13 bases between them. Germline CDR1 and CDR2: MNHNS and SASEGT. The CDR3 spans 16 residues.

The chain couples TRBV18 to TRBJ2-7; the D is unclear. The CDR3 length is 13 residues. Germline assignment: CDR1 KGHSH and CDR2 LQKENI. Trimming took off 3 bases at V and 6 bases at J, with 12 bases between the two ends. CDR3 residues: CASSPSIVSEQYF. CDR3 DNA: TGTGCCAGCTCACCGTCTATCGTGAGCGAGCAGTACTTC.

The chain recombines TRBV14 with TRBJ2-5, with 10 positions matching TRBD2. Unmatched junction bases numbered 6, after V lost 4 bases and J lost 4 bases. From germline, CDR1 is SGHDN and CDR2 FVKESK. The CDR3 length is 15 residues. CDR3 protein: CASSRAAGGLETQYF. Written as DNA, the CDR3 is TGTGCCAGCAGCCGAGCAGCGGGGGGGCTAGAGACCCAGTACTTC. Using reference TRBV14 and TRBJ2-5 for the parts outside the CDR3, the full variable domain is EAGVTQFPSHSVIEKGQTVTLRCDPISGHDNLYWYRRVMGKEIKFLLHFVKESKQDESGMPNNRFLAERTGGTYSTLKVQPAELEDSGVYFCASSRAAGGLETQYFGPGTRLLVL.

The CDR3 protein is CASSYTTGFYGYTF. In DNA, the CDR3 is TGTGCCAGCAGTTACACCACAGGCTTTTATGGCTACACCTTC. The chain couples TRBV6-5 to TRBJ1-2, with TRBD1 as a possible D gene (5 bases). CDR1 and CDR2 from the germline V gene are MNHEY and SVGAGI. Trimming shortened V by 2 bases and J by 5 bases, and 12 bases separated the two germline ends. The CDR3 covers 14 residues.

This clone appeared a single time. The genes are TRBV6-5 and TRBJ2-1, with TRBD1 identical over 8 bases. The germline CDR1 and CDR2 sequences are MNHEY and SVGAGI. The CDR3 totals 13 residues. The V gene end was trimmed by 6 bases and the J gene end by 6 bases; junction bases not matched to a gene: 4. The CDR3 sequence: CASRTTGANEQFF. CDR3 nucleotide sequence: TGTGCCAGCAGAACGACAGGGGCCAATGAGCAGTTCTTC.